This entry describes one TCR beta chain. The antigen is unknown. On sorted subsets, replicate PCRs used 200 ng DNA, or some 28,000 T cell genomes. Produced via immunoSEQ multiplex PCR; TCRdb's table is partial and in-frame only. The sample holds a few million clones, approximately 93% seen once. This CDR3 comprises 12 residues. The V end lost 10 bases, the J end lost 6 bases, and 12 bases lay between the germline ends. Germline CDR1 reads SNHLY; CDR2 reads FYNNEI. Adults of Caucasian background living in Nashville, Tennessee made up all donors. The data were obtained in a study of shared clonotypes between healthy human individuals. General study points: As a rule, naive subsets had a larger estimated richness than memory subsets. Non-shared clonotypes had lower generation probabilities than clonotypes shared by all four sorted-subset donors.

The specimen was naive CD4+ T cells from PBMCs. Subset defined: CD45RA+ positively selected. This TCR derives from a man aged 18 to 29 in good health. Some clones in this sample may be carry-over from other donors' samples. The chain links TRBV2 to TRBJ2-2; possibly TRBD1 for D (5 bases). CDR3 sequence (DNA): TGTGCCACCAGGGTTTTGTCCGGGGAGCTGTTTTTT. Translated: CATRVLSGELFF.